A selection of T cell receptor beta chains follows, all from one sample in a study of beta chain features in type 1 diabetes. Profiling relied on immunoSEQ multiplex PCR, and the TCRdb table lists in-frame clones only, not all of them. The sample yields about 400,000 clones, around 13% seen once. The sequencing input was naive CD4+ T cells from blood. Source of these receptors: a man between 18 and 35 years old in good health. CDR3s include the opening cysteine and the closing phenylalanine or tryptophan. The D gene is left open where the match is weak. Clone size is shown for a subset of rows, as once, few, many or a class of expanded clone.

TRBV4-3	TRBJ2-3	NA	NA	TGCGCCAGCAGCCAAGATGCGGCAGGGGATGCCACAGATACGCAGTATTTT	CASSQDAAGDATDTQYF
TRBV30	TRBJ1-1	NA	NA	TGTGCCTGGACCGAGACAGTGAACACTGAAGCTTTCTTT	CAWTETVNTEAFF
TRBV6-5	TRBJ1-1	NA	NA	TGTGCCAGCACTGGTGGCCGCTCAAAGGGGACTGAAGCTTTCTTT	CASTGGRSKGTEAFF
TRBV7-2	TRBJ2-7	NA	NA	TGTGCCAGCAGCTTAGGGAGGGGGCTTGCCTACGAGCAGTACTTC	CASSLGRGLAYEQYF
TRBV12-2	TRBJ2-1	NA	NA	TGTGCAAGTCGCTTAGCGACTAGCTCACCTTACAATGAGCAGTTCTTC	CASRLATSSPYNEQFF
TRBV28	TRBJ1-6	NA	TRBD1	TGTGCCAGCAGTTCTCCGGGACAGGGAGTTAGGAATTCACCCCTCCACTTT	CASSSPGQGVRNSPLHF
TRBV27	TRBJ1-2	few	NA	TGTGCCGCGGGGGGGTACTATGGCTACACCTTC	CAAGGYYGYTF
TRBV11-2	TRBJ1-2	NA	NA	TGTGCCAGCAGCTTAGTAAGCGCAAACTATGGCTACACCTTC	CASSLVSANYGYTF
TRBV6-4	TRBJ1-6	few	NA	TGTGCCAGCAGTGACTCCCAGACTTATAATTCACCCCTCCACTTT	CASSDSQTYNSPLHF
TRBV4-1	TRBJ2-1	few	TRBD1	TGCGCCAGCAGCCAGGTGGGACAGGGAGGTTCGCATGAGCAGTTCTTC	CASSQVGQGGSHEQFF
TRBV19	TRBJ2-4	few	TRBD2	TGTGCCAGTAGTATAGGAACAGCGGGATTCCAGTACTTC	CASSIGTAGFQYF
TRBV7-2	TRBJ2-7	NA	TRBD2	TGTGCCAGCAGCTTAGGGCTAGCGGGAGGAGGCGAGCAGTACTTC	CASSLGLAGGGEQYF
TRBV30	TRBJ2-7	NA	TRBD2	TGTGCCTGGAAAGGGGTAGCGGGAGGAGGCGAGCAGTACTTC	CAWKGVAGGGEQYF
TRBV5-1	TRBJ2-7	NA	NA	TGCGCCAGCAGCCCGGACTCTGCAGGGGTCCTCGAGCAGTACTTC	CASSPDSAGVLEQYF
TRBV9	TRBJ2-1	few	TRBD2	TGTGCCAGCAACCAGCGGGAGGCTCCGAACAATGAGCAGTTCTTC	CASNQREAPNNEQFF
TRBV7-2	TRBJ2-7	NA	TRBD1	TGTGCCAGCAGCTCGTTCGCAGGACAGGACTACGAGCAGTACTTC	CASSSFAGQDYEQYF
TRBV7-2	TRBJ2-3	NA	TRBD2	TGTGCCAGCAGGCACGCGGGGGGTGTCCGCGATACGCAGTATTTT	CASRHAGGVRDTQYF
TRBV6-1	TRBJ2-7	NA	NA	TGTGCCAGCAGGACAGATTCCTACGAGCAGTACTTC	CASRTDSYEQYF
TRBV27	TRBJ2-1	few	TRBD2	TGTGCCAGCAGTTTACGGCGGGGGGTTCACAATGAGCAGTTCTTC	CASSLRRGVHNEQFF
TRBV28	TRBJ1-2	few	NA	TGTGCCACAGATTCAGGGGCTAACTATGGCTACACCTTC	CATDSGANYGYTF
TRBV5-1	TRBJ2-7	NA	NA	TGCGCCAGCAGCGAAGACAGATACGAGCAGTACTTC	CASSEDRYEQYF
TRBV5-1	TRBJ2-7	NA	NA	TGCGCCAGCAGCGTACAGGGTTCCGAGCAGTACTTC	CASSVQGSEQYF
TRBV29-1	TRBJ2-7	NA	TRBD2	TGCAGCGTTGGAGGGGCTAGCGGATACGAGCAGTACTTC	CSVGGASGYEQYF
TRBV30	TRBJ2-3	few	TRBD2	TGTGCCTGGACCCGGACTAGCCAAAAGACCGATACGCAGTATTTT	CAWTRTSQKTDTQYF
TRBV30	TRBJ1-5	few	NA	TGTGCCTGGAGGGACAGCCCCAATCAGCCCCAGCATTTT	CAWRDSPNQPQHF
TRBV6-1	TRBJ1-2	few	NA	TGTGCCAGCAGCTCAGGGAATCCTAACTATGGCTACACCTTC	CASSSGNPNYGYTF
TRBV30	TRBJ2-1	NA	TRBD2	TGTGCCTGGGCCCAACTAGCGGGGGACAATGAGCAGTTCTTC	CAWAQLAGDNEQFF
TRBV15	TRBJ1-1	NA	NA	TGTGCCACCAGCAGGGCATACGAGACAGGTGGGGTGACTGAAGCTTTCTTT	CATSRAYETGGVTEAFF
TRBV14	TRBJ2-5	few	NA	TGTGCCAGCAGCCAAGGTAACCAAGAGACCCAGTACTTC	CASSQGNQETQYF